These 22 T cell receptor beta chains came from one sample sequenced in a study of T cell repertoires in cytomegalovirus infection. TCRdb re-analysed the reads in MiXCR, keeping a single row per CDR3 protein. The top ten clones hold around 9.6% of a sample with almost 500,000 distinct CDR3 sequences, 11% of them seen once. Sequenced: PBMCs. Receptors were obtained from a human donor in good health (CMV status not recorded). Some clones in this sample may be carry-over from other donors' samples.

This clonotype was seen a handful of times. V usage is TRBV7-3 and J usage is TRBJ2-7, with D possibly matching TRBD2 (6 bases). The germline V gene encodes CDR1 SGHTA and CDR2 FQGTGA. The CDR3 extends over 15 amino acids. The ends were cut back, 10 bases at V and 3 bases at J, with 22 bases in the middle. The CDR3 region is CATPADAGLRYEQYF. The CDR3, as DNA: TGTGCCACCCCCGCGGACGCGGGACTTCGCTACGAGCAGTACTTC.

This clonotype has ten or more counts. This chain uses TRBV11-2 with TRBJ1-4; TRBD1 agrees at 11 bases. The germline V gene encodes CDR1 SGHAT and CDR2 FQNNGV. CDR3 length equals 15 residues. J lost 8 bases, V lost 4 bases, and 6 bases had no gene match. The CDR3 region has the DNA TGTGCCAGCAGCTCGGGGACAGGGGGTAACGAAAAACTGTTTTTT. Amino acid sequence: CASSSGTGGNEKLFF. The whole variable domain, filled in from reference TRBV11-2 and TRBJ1-4, reads EAGVAQSPRYKIIEKRQSVAFWCNPISGHATLYWYQQILGQGPKLLIQFQNNGVVDDSQLPKDRFSAERLKGVDSTLKIQPAKLEDSAVYLCASSSGTGGNEKLFFGSGTQLSVL.

This chain uses TRBV5-1 with TRBJ2-7; D may be TRBD2 (6 bases). The V gene lost 3 bases and the J gene lost 6 bases, with 16 bases spanning the gap. The CDR3 is made up of 14 amino acids. CDR1 and CDR2 from the germline V gene are SGHRS and YFSETQ. The DNA of the CDR3 is TGCGCCAGCAGCTCCCCGACTAGTGTACGCGAGCAGTACTTC. It encodes CASSSPTSVREQYF.

This clonotype was counted a few times. The chain employs TRBV5-6 and TRBJ1-5; TRBD1 might be the D (5 bases). This CDR3 contains 14 residues. Trimming left V 5 bases short and J 3 bases short, with 12 bases between. Germline assignment: CDR1 SGHDT and CDR2 YYEEEE. In DNA, the CDR3 is TGTGCCAGCAGTCTGGGGCAGACCAATCAGCCCCAGCATTTT. It specifies CASSLGQTNQPQHF.

This clonotype appeared a few times. The chain couples TRBV9 to TRBJ2-1, with D perhaps being TRBD1 or TRBD2 (6 bases each). The CDR3 consists of 16 residues. Germline assignment: CDR1 SGDLS and CDR2 YYNGEE. Trimming took off 2 bases at V and 6 bases at J, with 18 bases between the two ends. CDR3: CASSVEQGGRGNEQFF. CDR3 sequence (DNA): TGTGCCAGCAGCGTTGAACAGGGAGGCAGGGGCAATGAGCAGTTCTTC. Full variable domain (outside the CDR3, taken from reference TRBV9 and TRBJ2-1): DSGVTQTPKHLITATGQRVTLRCSPRSGDLSVYWYQQSLDQGLQFLIQYYNGEERAKGNILERFSAQQFPDLHSELNLSSLELGDSALYFCASSVEQGGRGNEQFFGPGTRLTVL.

About this clonotype: A much larger clone lies a single base off, so this may be a read error. The CDR3 carries no conserved terminal phenylalanine or tryptophan, so it likely arises from a read error. V is TRBV3-1 and J is TRBJ1-5; no firm D call. V was pared by 0 bases and J by 3 bases, with 12 bases between. Germline lookup yields CDR1 LGHDT and CDR2 YNNKEL (reference sequence). This CDR3 spans 16 amino acids. CDR3 bases: TGTGCCAGCAGCCAAGATAACCCTGCTCTCAATCAGCCCCAGCATTTA. Protein: CASSQDNPALNQPQHL.

This clonotype was seen at least ten times. This sequence joins TRBV28 and TRBJ2-7, with D possibly TRBD2 on 6 matching bases. The CDR3 spans 16 residues. The germline V gene encodes CDR1 MDHEN and CDR2 SYDVKM. V dropped 6 bases and J dropped 3 bases, with 21 bases sitting between them. The CDR3 nucleotides read TGTGCCAGCAGCCGCCGCGGAGGGGCCGCCCGCTACGAGCAGTACTTC. As protein: CASSRRGGAARYEQYF.

Of note for this clonotype: This clone may be a read error of a much larger clone one base away. The chain recombines TRBV20-1 with TRBJ1-4, with 7 bases lining up with TRBD1. The CDR3 runs 13 residues. Germline-derived CDR1 and CDR2 are DFQATT and SNEGSKA (reference sequence). CDR3: CSAETGKDEELFF. CDR3 in DNA: TGCAGTGCCGAGACAGGGAAAGATGAAGAACTGTTTTTT.

This clonotype was seen more than once but under ten times. The CDR3 DNA sequence: TGTGCCAGCCTCGAACCGAAAGGGGCCGTGAACACCGGGGAGCTGTTTTTT. Translated: CASLEPKGAVNTGELFF. The chain has TRBV2 and TRBJ2-2; perhaps TRBD1 as D (5 bases). The CDR3 has 17 residues. V was pared by 8 bases and J by 1 base, with 20 bases between. Germline CDR1 SNHLY, CDR2 FYNNEI. Looking up the rest from reference TRBV2 and TRBJ2-2 gives the full variable domain: EPEVTQTPSHQVTQMGQEVILRCVPISNHLYFYWYRQILGQKVEFLVSFYNNEISEKSEIFDDQFSVERPDGSNFTLKIRSTKLEDSAMYFCASLEPKGAVNTGELFFGEGSRLTVL.

This clonotype has only a few counts. The CDR3 sequence: CAISEQGGTDTQYF. DNA of the CDR3: TGTGCCATCAGCGAGCAAGGTGGGACAGATACGCAGTATTTT. The chain employs TRBV10-3 and TRBJ2-3; D uncertain. V lost 6 bases and J lost 3, with 13 bases in between. Germline V gene lookup returns CDR1 ENHRY and CDR2 SYGVKD. This CDR3 contains 14 residues.

This clonotype was seen at least ten times. The chain links TRBV7-9 to TRBJ2-1; the match to TRBD1 covers 11 bases. With V trimmed by 4 bases and J by 7 bases, 6 bases remained unmatched. CDR3 length: 15 amino acids. Germline-derived CDR1 and CDR2 are SEHNR and FQNEAQ (reference sequence). In nucleotides, the CDR3 is TGTGCCAGCAGCTCAAAGGACAGGGGGCCTAATGAGCAGTTCTTC. It is translated as CASSSKDRGPNEQFF.

This clonotype was found many times. The V call is TRBV7-2, the J call TRBJ2-1; 12 positions agree with TRBD2. V was pared by 5 bases and J by 8 bases, with 10 bases of the junction left unmatched. The CDR3 extends over 16 amino acids. Looked up from germline, CDR1 is SGHTA and CDR2 is FQGNSA. The CDR3: CASSAASGGAVHEQFF. The CDR3 DNA reads TGTGCCAGCAGCGCCGCTAGCGGGGGGGCCGTCCATGAGCAGTTCTTC.

In its sample, this clonotype was seen many times. The chain has TRBV7-2 and TRBJ2-3; 7 nucleotides align to TRBD2. This CDR3 region has 14 residues. In germline, CDR1 is SGHTA, CDR2 FQGNSA. J was trimmed by 2 bases and V by 8 bases; bases with no gene match: 7. CDR3 residues: CASVPGLYTDTQYF. The CDR3 nucleotides are TGTGCCAGCGTTCCGGGACTATACACAGATACGCAGTATTTT.

This chain uses TRBV20-1 with TRBJ2-7, with a possible D match to TRBD1 (7 bases). Trimming took 6 bases from V and 2 from J, leaving 14 bases between them. This CDR3 has 13 amino acids. Germline V CDR1 and CDR2: DFQATT, SNEGSKA (reference sequence). In DNA, the CDR3 is TGCAGTGCCCCGACAGGGACTCCCTACGAGCAGTACTTC. Amino acid sequence: CSAPTGTPYEQYF.

This clonotype was detected a few times. The V call is TRBV14, the J call TRBJ1-3; D ambiguous. V was cut by 2 bases and J by 8 bases, with 10 bases left in between. CDR1 and CDR2 (germline): SGHDN, FVKESK. The length of the CDR3 is 13 residues. The CDR3 region has the DNA TGTGCCAGCAGCCAATTGACGGTAGACACCATATATTTT. Translated, it gives CASSQLTVDTIYF.

Many counts were recorded for this clonotype. This chain connects TRBV24-1 to TRBJ1-2; TRBD1 matches 8 bases. There are 14 residues in the CDR3. Trimming took 2 bases from V and 4 from J; bases not matched to a gene: 2. Germline CDR1 reads KGHDR; CDR2 reads SFDVKD. The CDR3 DNA sequence: TGTGCCACCAGTGATTCCGGGACAGGCTATGGCTACACCTTC. Its translation is CATSDSGTGYGYTF.

This clonotype has only a few counts. V gene TRBV14 combines with J gene TRBJ1-1, with a possible D match to TRBD1 (5 bases). Germline loops: CDR1 SGHDN, CDR2 FVKESK. V gave up 2 bases and J gave up 0 bases, with 16 bases separating them. The CDR3 loop spans 17 amino acids. DNA for the CDR3: TGTGCCAGCAGCCAATTTTCCAGGGCCTACATGAACACTGAAGCTTTCTTT. It translates to CASSQFSRAYMNTEAFF.

This clonotype was seen at least ten times. V usage is TRBV27 and J usage is TRBJ1-6; no clear D. CDR1 MNHEY and CDR2 SMNVEV come from the germline V gene (reference sequence). CDR3 size: 18 residues. The V and J ends lost 5 bases and 0 bases respectively, with 17 bases between them. CDR3 coding DNA: TGTGCCAGCAGTAAAACAGTGCCCAGGAGCTCCTATAATTCACCCCTCCACTTT. Protein sequence: CASSKTVPRSSYNSPLHF.

This clonotype was seen a handful of times. This rearrangement joins TRBV7-9 to TRBJ2-1; possibly TRBD1 or TRBD2 for D (5 bases each). Germline V lookup: CDR1 SEHNR, CDR2 FQNEAQ (reference sequence). V lost 6 bases, J lost 3 bases, and 18 bases lay in between. This CDR3 has 16 amino acids. CDR3 nucleotides: TGTGCCAGCAGGTCAGGGACGACCCTTCTCTACAATGAGCAGTTCTTC. Its translation: CASRSGTTLLYNEQFF.

In its sample, this clonotype was seen many times. The chain joins TRBV20-1 to TRBJ2-3, with D unresolved. The CDR3 has 18 residues. The germline V gene encodes CDR1 DFQATT and CDR2 SNEGSKA (reference sequence). Trimming cost V 7 bases and J 2 bases, with 28 bases left between them. Here the CDR3 DNA reads TGCAGTGGCTCTGTGCTAGATCCGACGGAATCCGTCACAGATACGCAGTATTTT. Amino acid sequence: CSGSVLDPTESVTDTQYF.

This clonotype has ten or more counts. The chain combines TRBV7-2 with TRBJ2-7; D gene uncertain. The CDR3 loop spans 12 amino acids. The germline CDR1 and CDR2 sequences are SGHTA and FQGNSA. The V end was cut by 5 bases, the J end by 2 bases, with 7 bases between. This CDR3 is CASSPTAYEQYF. For the CDR3, the DNA is TGTGCCAGCAGCCCCACAGCCTACGAGCAGTACTTC. Full variable domain (remainder filled in from reference TRBV7-2 and TRBJ2-7): GAGVSQSPSNKVTEKGKDVELRCDPISGHTALYWYRQSLGQGLEFLIYFQGNSAPDKSGLPSDRFSAERTGGSVSTLTIQRTQQEDSAVYLCASSPTAYEQYFGPGTRLTVT.

This clonotype was detected only a few times. The chain combines TRBV2 with TRBJ2-5, with 7 bases lining up with TRBD2. Trimming at V came to 2 bases and at J to 2 bases, leaving 5 bases not matched to a gene. From germline, CDR1 is SNHLY and CDR2 FYNNEI. The length of the CDR3 is 15 residues. CDR3 amino acids: CASSEMLGGQETQYF. DNA of the CDR3: TGTGCCAGCAGTGAAATGTTGGGAGGGCAAGAGACCCAGTACTTC.